One sample yielded the 16 T cell receptor beta chains listed below, sequenced in a study of cytomegalovirus exposure and HLA in healthy donors. It was with 60 Vbeta and 13 Jbeta primers that the PCR ran. TCRdb's table, derived via immunoSEQ multiplex PCR, lists solely in-frame clones and lacks some. The table has under 200,000 clones, 60% to 85% seen once. The sequenced material came from PBMCs. The receptors here all came from a man aged 45-60 years in good health and CMV-seropositive.

V usage is TRBV2 and J usage is TRBJ1-1; no clear D gene. The CDR3 is made up of 13 amino acids. Trimming shortened V by 6 bases and J by 4 bases, and 12 bases separated the two germline ends. From germline, CDR1 is SNHLY and CDR2 FYNNEI. For the CDR3, the DNA is TGTGCCAGCAGAGAGGGTGTGAGCACTGAAGCTTTCTTT. It yields the protein CASREGVSTEAFF.

V is TRBV5-1 and J is TRBJ2-3; D gene ambiguous. The V gene's germline CDR1 is SGHRS and CDR2 YFSETQ. The germline V and J ends were trimmed by 6 bases and 2 bases, with 10 bases remaining between them. This CDR3 is 13 amino acids long. The CDR3 region is CASNPTSTDTQYF. The CDR3 DNA sequence: TGCGCCAGCAACCCGACTTCCACAGATACGCAGTATTTT. The complete variable domain, with remaining parts taken from reference TRBV5-1 and TRBJ2-3, reads KAGVTQTPRYLIKTRGQQVTLSCSPISGHRSVSWYQQTPGQGLQFLFEYFSETQRNKGNFPGRFSGRQFSNSRSEMNVSTLELGDSALYLCASNPTSTDTQYFGPGTRLTVL.

The genes are TRBV7-9 and TRBJ1-1; D unresolved. The CDR3 is 18 residues long. The V end lost 6 bases, the J end lost 0 bases, and 23 bases lay between the germline ends. The V gene's germline CDR1 is SEHNR and CDR2 FQNEAQ (reference sequence). The CDR3 sequence: CASSYRKGGRSMNTEAFF. The CDR3 DNA is TGTGCCAGCAGTTATCGGAAGGGAGGGCGTTCTATGAACACTGAAGCTTTCTTT. The complete variable domain, with remaining parts taken from reference TRBV7-9 and TRBJ1-1, reads DTGVSQNPRHKITKRGQNVTFRCDPISEHNRLYWYRQTLGQGPEFLTYFQNEAQLEKSRLLSDRFSAERPKGSFSTLEIQRTEQGDSAMYLCASSYRKGGRSMNTEAFFGQGTRLTVV.

The chain uses TRBV5-8 and TRBJ2-7, with 9 nucleotides matching TRBD2. This CDR3 is 15 amino acids long. The J segment lost 0 bases and the V segment lost 2 bases, leaving 3 bases of the junction unmatched. Germline CDR1 is SGHTS and CDR2 is YDEGEE. This chain's CDR3 is CASSLAGGTSYEQYF. CDR3 DNA sequence: TGTGCCAGCAGCTTAGCGGGGGGAACCTCCTACGAGCAGTACTTC.

The chain carries TRBV27 and TRBJ1-3; TRBD1 is a possible D gene (6 bases). The CDR3 sequence is 15 residues long. Per germline, CDR1 MNHEY and CDR2 SMNVEV (reference sequence). V shed 5 bases and J shed 0 bases, with 11 bases lying between them. The CDR3 is CASSTYRDSGNTIYF. For the CDR3, the DNA is TGTGCCAGCAGTACTTACAGGGACTCTGGAAACACCATATATTTT.

V is TRBV18 and J is TRBJ1-4; D is undetermined. The CDR3 covers 15 residues. CDR1 KGHSH and CDR2 LQKENI come from the germline V gene. V was cut by 3 bases and J by 2 bases, with 10 bases left in between. CDR3 DNA sequence: TGTGCCAGCTCACCTACGACAACTACTAATGAAAAACTGTTTTTT. This codes for CASSPTTTTNEKLFF.

J is TRBJ2-2 and V is TRBV7-2; tentative D call: TRBD2 (5 bases). The CDR3 runs to 13 residues. Germline CDR1 SGHTA, CDR2 FQGNSA. V was shortened by 5 bases and J by 9 bases, with 13 bases between the two germline ends. In DNA, the CDR3 is TGTGCCAGCAGCCTAGATGAGGGCCGGGAGCTGTTTTTT. Its translation: CASSLDEGRELFF.

The CDR3 DNA reads as TGTGCCAGCGTCATTGGGCTTGGCAGGGCTGGCACAGATACGCAGTATTTT. It is translated as CASVIGLGRAGTDTQYF. The J gene is TRBJ2-3, the V gene TRBV28, with D perhaps TRBD1 (5 bases). V was shortened by 8 bases and J by 1 base, with 22 bases between the two germline ends. The CDR3 totals 17 residues. CDR1 is MDHEN and CDR2 is SYDVKM in the germline V gene.

The chain is built from TRBV9 and TRBJ2-3; 10 nucleotides line up with TRBD2. The CDR3 runs 17 residues. Per germline, CDR1 SGDLS and CDR2 YYNGEE. The V segment lost 0 bases and the J segment 2 bases; nucleotides outside the gene matches: 6. The CDR3 sequence is CASSVGIAGGVTDTQYF. DNA of the CDR3: TGTGCCAGCAGCGTAGGGATAGCGGGGGGTGTCACAGATACGCAGTATTTT. The entire variable domain, with the rest obtained from reference TRBV9 and TRBJ2-3, is as follows: DSGVTQTPKHLITATGQRVTLRCSPRSGDLSVYWYQQSLDQGLQFLIQYYNGEERAKGNILERFSAQQFPDLHSELNLSSLELGDSALYFCASSVGIAGGVTDTQYFGPGTRLTVL.

This sequence joins TRBV4-3 and TRBJ1-4; 7 positions match TRBD1. This CDR3 contains 15 residues. J gave up 6 bases and V 1 base, and 5 bases lay outside the gene matches. The germline gives CDR1 LGHNA, CDR2 YSLEER. The CDR3 DNA sequence: TGCGCCAGCAGCCAAGCGGGCAGGGGGGATGAAAAACTGTTTTTT. It yields the protein CASSQAGRGDEKLFF.

The chain links TRBV27 to TRBJ1-1; 11 bases map to TRBD1. From germline, CDR1 is MNHEY and CDR2 SMNVEV (reference sequence). CDR3 length: 15 amino acids. The ends lost 6 bases at V and 2 bases at J; junction bases unmatched: 5. CDR3 protein: CASSKGQGVNTEAFF. For the CDR3, the DNA is TGTGCCAGCAGCAAGGGACAGGGGGTAAACACTGAAGCTTTCTTT.

The rearrangement uses TRBV1 and TRBJ2-7; the table's D call of TRBD2 was not tested on the DNA. TRBV1 is classified as a pseudogene. This CDR3 comprises 15 residues. The CDR3 here is CTSSQDSGGPYEQYF. The CDR3 region has the DNA TGCACCAGCAGCCAGGACAGCGGGGGCCCCTACGAGCAGTACTTC.

This clone was seen only once. The junction departs from the called germline gene at one end, perhaps through a read error. The chain links TRBV7-7 to TRBJ2-2; D possibly corresponds to TRBD1 (6 bases). The CDR3 is 16 amino acids. CDR1 SSHAT and CDR2 FNYEAQ come from the germline V gene (reference sequence). As DNA, the CDR3 is TGTGCTAGCAGCTTAGAGAAGAGGGGGTCCGGCGGGGAGCTGTTTTTT. It encodes CASSLEKRGSGGELFF.

CDR3 sequence reads: CASSHGTTNSPLHF. CDR3 sequence (DNA): TGTGCCAGCAGCCACGGGACAACCAATTCACCCCTCCACTTT. The chain carries TRBV11-2 and TRBJ1-6; possibly TRBD1 for D (6 bases). V lost 5 bases and J lost 7, with 12 bases in between. The CDR3 sequence is 14 residues long. The germline CDR1 and CDR2 sequences are SGHAT and FQNNGV.

The chain uses TRBV4-3 and TRBJ2-7, with 7 bases that match TRBD1. Per the germline V gene, CDR1 is LGHNA and CDR2 is YSLEER. The CDR3 has 17 residues. The junction had 11 bases not matched to a gene; V was cut back by 0 bases and J by 3 bases. The CDR3 region has the DNA TGCGCCAGCAGCCAAGAATGGCGAGGGGGCCGAGGCTACGAGCAGTACTTC. Residues: CASSQEWRGGRGYEQYF.

The V gene is TRBV9, the J gene TRBJ2-1; D remains ambiguous. This CDR3 is 13 amino acids long. Germline V lookup: CDR1 SGDLS, CDR2 YYNGEE. V dropped 1 base and J dropped 2 bases, with 4 bases sitting between them. CDR3 coding DNA: TGTGCCAGCAGCGTATCCACCTACAATGAGCAGTTCTTC. This encodes CASSVSTYNEQFF. The full variable domain, completed using reference TRBV9 and TRBJ2-1, is DSGVTQTPKHLITATGQRVTLRCSPRSGDLSVYWYQQSLDQGLQFLIQYYNGEERAKGNILERFSAQQFPDLHSELNLSSLELGDSALYFCASSVSTYNEQFFGPGTRLTVL.